These 19 T cell receptor beta chains came from one sample sequenced in a study of cytomegalovirus exposure and HLA in healthy donors. The method was immunoSEQ multiplex PCR; TCRdb's version includes in-frame clones alone and lacks a portion of them. The repertoire holds about 220,000 clones, with roughly 84% as singletons. Specimen: PBMCs. The origin of the receptors is a woman aged 25-40 years in good health and CMV-seropositive.

The chain couples TRBV5-1 to TRBJ2-5; no clear D. The CDR3 is made up of 11 amino acids. The germline CDR1 and CDR2 sequences are SGHRS and YFSETQ. Trimming left V 3 bases short and J 1 base short, with 1 base between. The CDR3 coding sequence is TGCGCCAGCAGCTCCCAAGAGACCCAGTACTTC. Translated: CASSSQETQYF.

V is TRBV7-3 and J is TRBJ2-2; 10 positions match TRBD2. CDR1 is SGHTA, CDR2 FQGTGA, per germline. The junction had 11 bases not matched to a gene; V was cut back by 2 bases and J by 5 bases. The CDR3 totals 18 residues. CDR3 DNA sequence: TGTGCCAGCAGCTTATCTTCCACTAGCGGGATGGGTACCGGGGAGCTGTTTTTT. It yields the protein CASSLSSTSGMGTGELFF.

The J gene is TRBJ2-3, the V gene TRBV6-4, with 11 bases fitting TRBD2. Germline V gene sequence: CDR1 MRHNA, CDR2 SNTAGT. The V gene end was trimmed by 6 bases and the J gene end by 4 bases; junction bases not matched to a gene: 6. The CDR3 totals 15 residues. CDR3 DNA sequence: TGTGCCAGCAGCACTAGCGGGAGTCCTGCAGATACGCAGTATTTT. This gives the protein CASSTSGSPADTQYF.

Only one count was recorded for this clone. V and J are TRBV6-5 and TRBJ2-7; TRBD2 matches 9 bases. This CDR3 contains 14 residues. Germline CDR1 is MNHEY and CDR2 is SVGAGI. The V and J ends lost 6 bases and 1 base, in that order; junction bases with no gene match: 4. The CDR3 loop reads CASSLSGRSYEQYF. CDR3 DNA sequence: TGTGCCAGCAGCCTAAGCGGGAGGTCCTACGAGCAGTACTTC.

CDR3 DNA: TGTGCCAGCAGCCAGGGTCCCTTAGTCTACGAGCAGTACTTC. Encoded protein: CASSQGPLVYEQYF. The J gene is TRBJ2-7, the V gene TRBV11-2, with D perhaps matching TRBD1 (5 bases). V gave up 5 bases and J gave up 3 bases, with 14 bases separating them. Looked up from germline, CDR1 is SGHAT and CDR2 is FQNNGV. This CDR3 region has 14 residues.

By frequency in the sample, this clone is large. This chain uses TRBV9 with TRBJ1-5; 7 nucleotides align to TRBD1. Per germline, CDR1 SGDLS and CDR2 YYNGEE. After removal of 2 bases from V and 4 bases from J, the junction contained 6 bases not matched to a gene. This CDR3 has 15 residues. This chain's CDR3 is CASSVGTARNQPQHF. The DNA for the CDR3 is TGTGCCAGCAGCGTGGGGACAGCGAGGAATCAGCCCCAGCATTTT.

The chain joins TRBV7-2 to TRBJ1-1, with 7 positions matching TRBD1. V gave up 5 bases and J gave up 1 base; unmatched junction bases: 4. The length of the CDR3 is 14 residues. Germline-derived CDR1 and CDR2 are SGHTA and FQGNSA. Here the CDR3 DNA reads TGTGCCAGCAGCCGGGACAGAACGAACACTGAAGCTTTCTTT. Translated: CASSRDRTNTEAFF.

The gene calls are TRBV10-1 and TRBJ1-2; D possibly corresponds to TRBD1 (6 bases). This CDR3 region has 13 residues. Germline lookup yields CDR1 WNHNN and CDR2 SYGVQD (reference sequence). The ends were cut back, 6 bases at V and 3 bases at J, with 11 bases in the middle. The CDR3 DNA reads as TGCGCCAGCAGCTCAGGACAGTACTATGGCTACACCTTC. Amino acid sequence: CASSSGQYYGYTF.

Of note for this clone: Within the sample, other DNA sequences also encode this same CDR3. The chain is built from TRBV6-5 and TRBJ1-1; possible D gene TRBD1, 5 bases. The CDR3 consists of 14 residues. CDR1 MNHEY and CDR2 SVGAGI come from the germline V gene. Trimming removed 2 bases at V and 1 base at J, with 8 bases between. The CDR3 here is CASSYGGTNTEAFF. CDR3 DNA sequence: TGTGCCAGCAGTTACGGGGGTACGAACACTGAAGCTTTCTTT.

This chain uses TRBV4-2 with TRBJ2-3, with a tentative D call TRBD2 (6 bases). The CDR3 covers 15 residues. Germline lookup yields CDR1 LGHNA and CDR2 YNFKEQ. With 4 bases removed from V and 2 bases from J, the gap between germline ends came to 13 bases. The CDR3 coding sequence is TGTGCCAGCAGCCTCCGACTAGATCCCACAGATACGCAGTATTTT. As protein: CASSLRLDPTDTQYF.

The chain joins TRBV19 to TRBJ2-3; D tentatively reads TRBD1 or TRBD2 (6 bases each). CDR1 LNHDA and CDR2 SQIVND come from the germline V gene (reference sequence). The CDR3 is made up of 14 amino acids. Trimming shortened V by 6 bases and J by 1 base, and 11 bases separated the two germline ends. The CDR3 sequence: CASRVRGGTDTQYF. In DNA, the CDR3 is TGTGCCAGTAGGGTTAGGGGGGGCACAGATACGCAGTATTTT.

The chain uses TRBV30 and TRBJ2-2; TRBD1 is a possible D gene (6 bases). This CDR3 comprises 14 residues. Trimming pared 2 bases from V and 1 base from J, leaving 8 bases between. CDR1 and CDR2 (germline): GTSNPN, SVGIG (reference sequence). In DNA, the CDR3 is TGTGCCTGGAGTAGGGGGAGGAACACCGGGGAGCTGTTTTTT. Translation: CAWSRGRNTGELFF.

The rearrangement joins TRBV5-4 to TRBJ1-2; D is undetermined. Germline V lookup: CDR1 SGHNT, CDR2 YYREEE (reference sequence). This CDR3 is built from 13 residues. Trimming took 0 bases from V and 3 from J, leaving 6 bases between them. CDR3 sequence (DNA): TGTGCCAGCAGCTTGGAGGGCTACTATGGCTACACCTTC. Its protein is CASSLEGYYGYTF.

This chain links TRBV5-4 with TRBJ1-1, with D hard to call. Germline V gene sequence: CDR1 SGHNT, CDR2 YYREEE (reference sequence). Deletions cut 0 bases from V and 3 bases from J, with 9 bases between. The CDR3 extends over 14 amino acids. CDR3 DNA: TGTGCCAGCAGCTTGGGTCGGATTTACACTGAAGCTTTCTTT. Translating gives CASSLGRIYTEAFF.

CDR3 sequence: CASSSQRGGEKLFF. The CDR3 bases are TGTGCCAGCAGCTCCCAGAGGGGCGGGGAAAAACTGTTTTTT. The V gene is TRBV7-6, the J gene TRBJ1-4; perhaps TRBD1 as D (5 bases). This CDR3 spans 14 amino acids. CDR1 is SGHVS and CDR2 is FNYEAQ in the germline V gene. V lost 4 bases to trimming and J lost 8 bases, with 14 bases between them.

The genes are TRBV5-1 and TRBJ1-1; 12 nucleotides align to TRBD1. The CDR3 consists of 15 residues. V shed 4 bases and J 7 bases; nucleotides not matched to a gene: 8. Germline CDR1 and CDR2: SGHRS and YFSETQ. The CDR3 DNA reads as TGCGCCAGCAGCATGCCGGGACAGGGGGCGAGTGAAGCTTTCTTT. It specifies CASSMPGQGASEAFF.

The rearrangement uses TRBV30 and TRBJ2-5; TRBD1 might be the D (7 bases). The DNA end lines up better with TRBJ2-7; the J call may be wrong. CDR3 length equals 14 residues. Germline CDR1 and CDR2: GTSNPN and SVGIG (reference sequence). The CDR3 sequence: CAWGLSGGLVEQYF. In nucleotides, the CDR3 is TGTGCCTGGGGGTTGTCAGGGGGACTCGTCGAGCAGTACTTC.

This clone was detected only a few times. The chain links TRBV6-5 to TRBJ2-7; the D gene is possibly TRBD2 (5 bases). The CDR3 spans 15 residues. V was pared by 2 bases and J by 1 base, with 12 bases between. Germline V gene sequence: CDR1 MNHEY, CDR2 SVGAGI. The CDR3 protein is CASSYRWTESYEQYF. For the CDR3, the DNA is TGTGCCAGCAGTTACCGATGGACTGAGTCCTACGAGCAGTACTTC.

The chain uses TRBV28 and TRBJ1-2; 7 nucleotides match TRBD1. V shed 6 bases, J shed 2 bases, and the junction held 6 bases outside the gene matches. The CDR3 spans 14 residues. Germline CDR1 reads MDHEN; CDR2 reads SYDVKM. In DNA form, the CDR3 reads TGTGCCAGCAGGTCGACAGGGCTCAACTATGGCTACACCTTC. It encodes CASRSTGLNYGYTF.